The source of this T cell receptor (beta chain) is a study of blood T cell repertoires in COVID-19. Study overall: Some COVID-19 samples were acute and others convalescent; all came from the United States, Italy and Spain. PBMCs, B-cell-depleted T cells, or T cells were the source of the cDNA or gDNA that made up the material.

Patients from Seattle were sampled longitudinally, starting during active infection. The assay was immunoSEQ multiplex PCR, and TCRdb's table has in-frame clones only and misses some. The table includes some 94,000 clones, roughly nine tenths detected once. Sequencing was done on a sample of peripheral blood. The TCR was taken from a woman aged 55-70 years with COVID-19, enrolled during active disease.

Here the CDR3 DNA reads TGTGCCAGCAGCCAAGATCTCGACAGGGTTGACACTGAAGCTTTCTTT. Amino acid sequence: CASSQDLDRVDTEAFF. The chain recombines TRBV4-2 with TRBJ1-1, with TRBD1 identical over 7 bases. V lost 0 bases to trimming and J lost 3 bases; unmatched junction nucleotides: 7. The V gene's germline CDR1 is LGHNA and CDR2 YNFKEQ. This CDR3 has 16 amino acids.